This T cell receptor beta chain was profiled in a study of blood T cell repertoires in COVID-19. Participant ages covered roughly 18 to 89 years across about two dozen US areas. Participants' own reports of clinical history determined their cohort assignment. How the authors handled the data: Amplification with reference gene primers provided the estimates of nucleated cell counts. Generated by immunoSEQ multiplex PCR, the TCRdb table keeps only in-frame clones and is missing some. V, J and clone size reflect that table, while D and trimming were determined from the DNA. The sample holds roughly 170,000 clones, 82% seen once. CDR1 and CDR2 (germline): SGHVS, FNYEAQ. The V segment lost 5 bases and the J segment 6 bases; nucleotides outside the gene matches: 10. This CDR3 has 15 residues.

This receptor was obtained from a man aged 55 to 70 who had recovered from COVID-19. The chain carries TRBV7-6 and TRBJ2-1; 7 positions agree with TRBD2. Sequencing input: PBMCs or T cells enriched from blood (not recorded which). CDR3 nucleotide sequence: TGTGCCAGCAGCACACGTGGACTAGGTTTCAATGAGCAGTTCTTC. This codes for CASSTRGLGFNEQFF.